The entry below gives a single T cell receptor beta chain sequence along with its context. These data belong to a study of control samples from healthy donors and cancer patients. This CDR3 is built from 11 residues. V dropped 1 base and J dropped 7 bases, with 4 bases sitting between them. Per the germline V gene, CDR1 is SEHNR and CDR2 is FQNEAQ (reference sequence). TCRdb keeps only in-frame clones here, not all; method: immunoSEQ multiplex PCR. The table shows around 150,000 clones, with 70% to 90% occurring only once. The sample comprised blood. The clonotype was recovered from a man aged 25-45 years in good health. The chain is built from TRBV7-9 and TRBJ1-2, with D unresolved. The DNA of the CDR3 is TGTGCCAGCAGCTTAGTAGCTGGCTACACCTTC. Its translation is CASSLVAGYTF.